This T cell receptor beta chain derives from a study of T cells in Graves' hyperthyroidism and ophthalmopathy. Overall study results and limits: Most thyroid clonotypes expanded above 0.001 were also detected in blood. Separating ophthalmopathy from stable hyperthyroidism was achieved by a 13 V-J model.

This clonotype has a count of ten or more. What it recognizes is unknown. Amplification yielded TCR beta CDR3 regions, with RNA transcripts as the source. Carried out on the TCR CDR3, a first-round RT-PCR used the HTBI primer set. TCRdb used MiXCR to reprocess the multiplex PCR reads, holding one entry per CDR3 protein. This table holds roughly 500,000 distinct CDR3 sequences, over 11% found once. CDR3 length: 15 residues. V lost 4 bases to trimming and J lost 3 bases; unmatched junction nucleotides: 4. Germline CDR1 and CDR2: LGHDT and YNNKEL (reference sequence). Aged 18 to 65, the patients had hyperthyroidism that was newly diagnosed and had lasted under 2 months. The authors took PBMCs from over 8.5 ml fresh peripheral blood.

The chain joins TRBV3-1 to TRBJ2-7, with 12 bases lining up with TRBD2. The sequence derives from a woman in her 30s with Graves' hyperthyroidism that later progressed to Graves' ophthalmopathy. The sample consisted of blood. The CDR3 protein is CASSPGLAGHYEQYF. The DNA for the CDR3 is TGTGCCAGCAGCCCTGGACTAGCGGGACACTACGAGCAGTACTTC.